This passage covers 18 T cell receptor beta chains from one sample sequenced in a study of shared clonotypes between healthy human individuals. TCRdb's table, derived via immunoSEQ multiplex PCR, lists solely in-frame clones and lacks some. The sample contains 1.4 million or so clones, roughly 98.5% of which appear only once. The source material was naive CD4+ T cells sorted from blood. Documented subset: CD45RA+ positively selected. These receptors all stem from a man aged 30-40 years in good health.

This rearrangement joins TRBV27 to TRBJ2-7; D unclear. Trimming took off 5 bases at V and 6 bases at J, with 14 bases between the two ends. This CDR3 has 13 amino acids. CDR1 and CDR2 (germline): MNHEY, SMNVEV (reference sequence). The CDR3 region is CASSPLFSREQYF. The CDR3 nucleotides read TGTGCCAGCAGTCCCCTTTTTTCCCGCGAGCAGTACTTC.

This clone was picked up one time. The same CDR3 is also encoded by other DNA sequences in this sample. The genes are TRBV6-5 and TRBJ2-1; 8 bases align to TRBD1. Germline lookup yields CDR1 MNHEY and CDR2 SVGAGI. J lost 2 bases, V lost 4 bases, and 4 bases had no gene match. The CDR3 consists of 15 residues. The chain's CDR3 is CASSSGTGAYNEQFF. CDR3 sequence (DNA): TGTGCCAGCAGTTCCGGGACAGGAGCCTACAATGAGCAGTTCTTC.

This chain connects TRBV11-2 to TRBJ2-7; D is perhaps TRBD1 or TRBD2 (5 bases each). This CDR3 has 13 residues. Trimming took off 10 bases at V and 0 bases at J, with 13 bases between the two ends. Germline V gene data show CDR1 as SGHAT and CDR2 as FQNNGV. The CDR3 is CANIPGPSYEQYF. CDR3 nucleotides: TGTGCCAACATCCCGGGACCCTCCTACGAGCAGTACTTC.

The chain joins TRBV20-1 to TRBJ2-3; D gene uncertain. CDR3 length: 11 amino acids. From germline, CDR1 is DFQATT and CDR2 SNEGSKA (reference sequence). The V gene lost 7 bases and the J gene lost 2 bases, with 7 bases spanning the gap. The CDR3: CSGLYTDTQYF. CDR3 in DNA: TGCAGTGGTCTCTACACAGATACGCAGTATTTT.

This CDR3 reads CASGTGGNQPQHF. The CDR3 nucleotides are TGTGCCAGTGGGACAGGAGGCAATCAGCCCCAGCATTTT. This rearrangement joins TRBV19 to TRBJ1-5; 8 nucleotides match TRBD1. Germline V CDR1 and CDR2: LNHDA, SQIVND (reference sequence). The junction had 2 bases not matched to a gene; V was cut back by 8 bases and J by 2 bases. This CDR3 contains 13 residues.

The gene calls are TRBV5-1 and TRBJ2-2; 9 bases line up with TRBD2. Germline values: CDR1 SGHRS, CDR2 YFSETQ. With 5 bases clipped from V and 1 base from J, the junction kept 3 bases outside the gene matches. This CDR3 comprises 15 residues. The CDR3 region has the DNA TGCGCCAGCAGTTCTAGCGGGAAGAACACCGGGGAGCTGTTTTTT. As protein: CASSSSGKNTGELFF.

This chain's CDR3 is CASSSKGFRNTEAFF. The CDR3 region has the DNA TGCGCCAGCAGCTCCAAGGGGTTCCGCAACACTGAAGCTTTCTTT. The chain uses TRBV5-1 and TRBJ1-1; possibly TRBD1 for D (5 bases). Germline V lookup: CDR1 SGHRS, CDR2 YFSETQ. Deletions cut 3 bases from V and 2 bases from J, with 14 bases between. CDR3 length: 15 amino acids.

CDR3 bases: TGTGCCAGCAGCATCTCACCCGACAGGGATGGAAAACTGTTTTTT. This encodes CASSISPDRDGKLFF. The chain is built from TRBV7-2 and TRBJ1-4; the match to TRBD1 covers 7 bases. CDR3 length: 15 residues. Trimming cost V 5 bases and J 10 bases; bases outside gene matches: 13. Germline loops: CDR1 SGHTA, CDR2 FQGNSA. Filled out from reference TRBV7-2 and TRBJ1-4, the complete variable domain reads GAGVSQSPSNKVTEKGKDVELRCDPISGHTALYWYRQSLGQGLEFLIYFQGNSAPDKSGLPSDRFSAERTGGSVSTLTIQRTQQEDSAVYLCASSISPDRDGKLFFGSGTQLSVL.

V usage is TRBV29-1 and J usage is TRBJ2-3; the match to TRBD2 covers 10 bases. The CDR3 sequence is 14 residues long. Trimming removed 7 bases from V and 6 bases from J; junction bases left unmatched: 10. CDR1 is SQVTM, CDR2 ANQGSEA, per germline. The CDR3 is CSAGTSATGDTQYF. The DNA for the CDR3 is TGCAGCGCTGGGACTAGCGCCACGGGTGATACGCAGTATTTT.

This chain links TRBV5-1 with TRBJ2-2, with D tentatively TRBD1 (5 bases). Germline lookup yields CDR1 SGHRS and CDR2 YFSETQ. V shed 4 bases and J shed 2 bases, with 12 bases lying between them. CDR3 size: 15 residues. The CDR3 coding sequence is TGCGCCAGCAGCAAGACAGTTACCAACACCGGGGAGCTGTTTTTT. This translates into CASSKTVTNTGELFF.

This chain links TRBV5-1 with TRBJ2-7, with 7 bases aligning to TRBD2. This CDR3 comprises 14 residues. Trimming at V came to 3 bases and at J to 5 bases, leaving 8 bases not matched to a gene. From germline, CDR1 is SGHRS and CDR2 YFSETQ. CDR3 region: CASSSGTTNDEQYF. The DNA for the CDR3 is TGCGCCAGCAGCTCAGGGACTACCAATGACGAGCAGTACTTC.

J is TRBJ2-7 and V is TRBV7-9, with TRBD1 as a possible D gene (6 bases). The V gene's germline CDR1 is SEHNR and CDR2 FQNEAQ (reference sequence). The ends were cut back, 5 bases at V and 6 bases at J, with 14 bases in the middle. This CDR3 comprises 13 residues. CDR3 residues: CASSNSGTPEQYF. The CDR3 DNA reads TGTGCCAGCAGCAACTCCGGGACACCCGAGCAGTACTTC.

This clone occurred once. V usage is TRBV7-2 and J usage is TRBJ2-3; 13 bases are shared with TRBD2. V dropped 5 bases and J dropped 3; count of bases not matched to a gene: 5. The CDR3 runs 16 residues. Germline V gene data show CDR1 as SGHTA and CDR2 as FQGNSA. CDR3 sequence (DNA): TGTGCCAGCAGCCCCTGGACTAGCGGGAGAACAGATACGCAGTATTTT. Translation: CASSPWTSGRTDTQYF.

The chain is built from TRBV7-9 and TRBJ1-4; TRBD1 aligns across 10 bases. Trimming removed 4 bases from V and 8 bases from J; junction bases left unmatched: 7. Germline CDR1 is SEHNR and CDR2 is FQNEAQ (reference sequence). The CDR3 runs to 15 residues. CDR3 amino acids: CASSSDRDRGEKLFF. CDR3 coding DNA: TGTGCCAGCAGCTCGGACCGGGACAGGGGCGAAAAACTGTTTTTT.

This chain connects TRBV30 to TRBJ2-5; D remains ambiguous. The CDR3 spans 12 residues. With 4 bases removed from V and 8 bases from J, the gap between germline ends came to 14 bases. Germline V lookup: CDR1 GTSNPN, CDR2 SVGIG (reference sequence). CDR3 region: CAWTKLMETQYF. For the CDR3, the DNA is TGTGCCTGGACAAAATTGATGGAAACCCAGTACTTC.

The V gene is TRBV6-5, the J gene TRBJ1-3, with unresolved D. This CDR3 spans 16 amino acids. V lost 2 bases, J lost 0 bases, and 11 bases lay in between. In germline, CDR1 is MNHEY, CDR2 SVGAGI. Here the CDR3 reads CASSYLGGDSGNTIYF. The DNA for the CDR3 is TGTGCCAGCAGTTACCTGGGAGGTGACTCTGGAAACACCATATATTTT.

Comments on this clone: This sample includes further DNA sequences coding for the same CDR3. The V call is TRBV5-1, the J call TRBJ2-5, with 13 bases that match TRBD2. The germline gives CDR1 SGHRS, CDR2 YFSETQ. This CDR3 has 17 residues. Trimming removed 0 bases from V and 1 base from J; junction bases left unmatched: 3. Here the CDR3 reads CASSLAGTSGTQETQYF. In nucleotides, the CDR3 is TGCGCCAGCAGCTTGGCGGGGACTAGCGGGACCCAAGAGACCCAGTACTTC.

Concerning this clone: This sample includes further DNA sequences coding for the same CDR3. The rearrangement uses TRBV7-2 and TRBJ2-7; D unresolved. V dropped 1 base and J dropped 4 bases, with 5 bases sitting between them. The CDR3 sequence is 12 residues long. Germline-derived CDR1 and CDR2 are SGHTA and FQGNSA. CDR3 DNA: TGTGCCAGCAGCTTAGAGAGGTACGAGCAGTACTTC. Its translation: CASSLERYEQYF.